The clone carrying this TCR beta chain appeared a few times. Its antigen remains unknown. The sample belongs to a study of OX40 agonist ivuxolimab in advanced cancers. At the level of the study: Participants could have had prior anti-PD-1, anti-PD-L1 or anti-CTLA-4 therapy, and around 40% had some. General study results and limits: At 0.1 to 3.0 mg/kg, clonal expansion of CD4+ and CD8+ blood T cells had occurred by week 6.

The J segment lost 5 bases and the V segment lost 5 bases, leaving 7 bases of the junction unmatched. CDR1 and CDR2 from the germline V gene are KGHSH and LQKENI. CDR3 length equals 16 residues. Only in-frame clones appear in the TCRdb table, and some are missing; sequencing was by immunoSEQ multiplex PCR. The sample has some 45,000 clones, around 83% seen once; the top ten hold around 2.5%. The V call is TRBV18, the J call TRBJ2-5; 14 bases map to TRBD2. The sample consisted of CD4+ or CD8+ T cells sorted from blood, taken in a trial of the OX40 agonist ivuxolimab. The clonotype originates from an adult with an advanced solid tumor such as melanoma, head and neck, liver or kidney cancer. CDR3 coding DNA: TGTGCCAGCTCAACAACCGGGACTAGCGGGGGTGAGACCCAGTACTTC. This sequence encodes CASSTTGTSGGETQYF.